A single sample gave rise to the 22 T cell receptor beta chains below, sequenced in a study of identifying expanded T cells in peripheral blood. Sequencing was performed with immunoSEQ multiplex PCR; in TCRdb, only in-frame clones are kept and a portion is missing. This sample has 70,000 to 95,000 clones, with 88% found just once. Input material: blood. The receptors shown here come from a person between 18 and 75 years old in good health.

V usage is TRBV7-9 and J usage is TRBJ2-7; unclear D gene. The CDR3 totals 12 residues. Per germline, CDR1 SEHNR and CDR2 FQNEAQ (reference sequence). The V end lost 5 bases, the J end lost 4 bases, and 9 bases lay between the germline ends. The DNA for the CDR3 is TGTGCCAGCAGCCCTTATGGTTACGAGCAGTACTTC. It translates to CASSPYGYEQYF. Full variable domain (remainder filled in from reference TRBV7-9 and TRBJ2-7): DTGVSQNPRHKITKRGQNVTFRCDPISEHNRLYWYRQTLGQGPEFLTYFQNEAQLEKSRLLSDRFSAERPKGSFSTLEIQRTEQGDSAMYLCASSPYGYEQYFGPGTRLTVT.

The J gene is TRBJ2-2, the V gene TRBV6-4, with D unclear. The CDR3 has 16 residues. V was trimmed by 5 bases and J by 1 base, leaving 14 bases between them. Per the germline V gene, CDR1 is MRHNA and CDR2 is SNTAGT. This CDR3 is CASSNNSIVNTGELFF. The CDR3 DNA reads TGTGCCAGCAGTAACAACAGTATTGTGAACACCGGGGAGCTGTTTTTT.

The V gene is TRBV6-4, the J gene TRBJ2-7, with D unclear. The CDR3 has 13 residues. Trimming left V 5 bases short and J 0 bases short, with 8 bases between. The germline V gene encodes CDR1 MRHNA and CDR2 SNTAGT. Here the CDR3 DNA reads TGTGCCAGCAGTCCCGAGTCCTCCTACGAGCAGTACTTC. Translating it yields CASSPESSYEQYF.

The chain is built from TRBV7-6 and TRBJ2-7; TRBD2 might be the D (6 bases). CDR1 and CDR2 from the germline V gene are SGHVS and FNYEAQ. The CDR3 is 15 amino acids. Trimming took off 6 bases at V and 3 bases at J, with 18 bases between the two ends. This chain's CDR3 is CASSQTGGKVYEQYF. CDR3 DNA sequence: TGTGCCAGCAGTCAAACTGGGGGGAAGGTCTACGAGCAGTACTTC.

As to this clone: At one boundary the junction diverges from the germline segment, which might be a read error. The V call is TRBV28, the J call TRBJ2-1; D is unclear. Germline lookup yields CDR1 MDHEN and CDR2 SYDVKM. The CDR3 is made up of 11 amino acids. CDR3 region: CASSFRTTVLF. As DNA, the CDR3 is TGTGCCAGCAGCTTCCGTACGACCGTACTCTTC.

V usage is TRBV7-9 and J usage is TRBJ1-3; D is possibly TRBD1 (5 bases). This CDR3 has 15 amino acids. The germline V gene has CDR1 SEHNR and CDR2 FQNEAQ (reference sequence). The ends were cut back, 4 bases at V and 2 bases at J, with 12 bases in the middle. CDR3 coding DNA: TGTGCCAGCAGCTCCCAGGGAGGGGCTGGAAACACCATATATTTT. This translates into CASSSQGGAGNTIYF. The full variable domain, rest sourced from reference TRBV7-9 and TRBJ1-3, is DTGVSQNPRHKITKRGQNVTFRCDPISEHNRLYWYRQTLGQGPEFLTYFQNEAQLEKSRLLSDRFSAERPKGSFSTLEIQRTEQGDSAMYLCASSSQGGAGNTIYFGEGSWLTVV.

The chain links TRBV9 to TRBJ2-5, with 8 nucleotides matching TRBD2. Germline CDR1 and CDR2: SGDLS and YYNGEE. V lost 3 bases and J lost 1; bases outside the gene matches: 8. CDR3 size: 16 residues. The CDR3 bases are TGTGCCAGCAGCGCCTCGGGAGCGGGGGTCCAAGAGACCCAGTACTTC. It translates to CASSASGAGVQETQYF.

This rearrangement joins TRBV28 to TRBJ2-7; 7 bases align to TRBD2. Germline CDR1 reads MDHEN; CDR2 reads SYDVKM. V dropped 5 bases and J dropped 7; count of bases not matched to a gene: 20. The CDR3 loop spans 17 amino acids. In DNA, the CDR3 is TGTGCCAGCAGTGACCCTCTAGATAGACCGGGGGGAGGAGAGCAGTACTTC. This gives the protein CASSDPLDRPGGGEQYF.

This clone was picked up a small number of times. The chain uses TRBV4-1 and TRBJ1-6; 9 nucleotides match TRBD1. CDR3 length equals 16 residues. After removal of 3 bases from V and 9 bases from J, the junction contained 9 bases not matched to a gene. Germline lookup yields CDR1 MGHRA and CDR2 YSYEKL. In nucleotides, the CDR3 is TGCGCCAGCAGCCAGAGCCGGGACAGGGTTGGTTCACCCCTCCACTTT. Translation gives CASSQSRDRVGSPLHF.

CDR3: CASSDSFGSGEQFF. The CDR3 DNA is TGTGCCAGCAGTGACTCATTCGGGAGTGGTGAGCAGTTCTTC. The chain links TRBV6-4 to TRBJ2-1; possibly TRBD2 for D (6 bases). From germline, CDR1 is MRHNA and CDR2 SNTAGT. The CDR3 is made up of 14 amino acids. V lost 0 bases, J lost 9 bases, and 12 bases lay in between.

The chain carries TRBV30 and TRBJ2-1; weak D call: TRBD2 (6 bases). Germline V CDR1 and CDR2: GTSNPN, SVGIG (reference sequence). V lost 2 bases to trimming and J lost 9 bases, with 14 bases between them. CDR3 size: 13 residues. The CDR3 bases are TGTGCCTGGAGTTCCCAACCCGGGGGTGAGCAGTTCTTC. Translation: CAWSSQPGGEQFF.

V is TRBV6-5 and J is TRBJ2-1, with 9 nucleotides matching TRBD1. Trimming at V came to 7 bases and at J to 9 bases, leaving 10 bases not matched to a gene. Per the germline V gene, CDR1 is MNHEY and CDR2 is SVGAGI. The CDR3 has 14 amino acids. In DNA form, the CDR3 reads TGTGCCAGCACCCCTGGGACAGGGCGTTCTGAGCAGTTCTTC. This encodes CASTPGTGRSEQFF.

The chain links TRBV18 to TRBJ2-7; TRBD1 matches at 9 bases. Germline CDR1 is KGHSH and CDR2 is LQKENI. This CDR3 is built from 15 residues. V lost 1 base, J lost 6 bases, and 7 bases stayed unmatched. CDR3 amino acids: CASSPLRDRVIEQYF. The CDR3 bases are TGTGCCAGCTCACCACTCCGGGACAGGGTAATCGAGCAGTACTTC.

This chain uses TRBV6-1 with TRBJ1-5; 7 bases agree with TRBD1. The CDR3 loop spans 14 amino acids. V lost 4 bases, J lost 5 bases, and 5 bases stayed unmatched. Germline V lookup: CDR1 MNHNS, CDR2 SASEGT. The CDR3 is CASSGEGAHQPQHF. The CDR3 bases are TGTGCCAGCAGTGGGGAGGGGGCGCATCAGCCCCAGCATTTT.

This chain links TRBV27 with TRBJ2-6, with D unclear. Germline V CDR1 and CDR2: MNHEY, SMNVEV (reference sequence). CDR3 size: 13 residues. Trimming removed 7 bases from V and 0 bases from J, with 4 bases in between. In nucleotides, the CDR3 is TGTGCCAGCACCCCCTCTGGGGCCAACGTCCTGACTTTC. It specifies CASTPSGANVLTF.

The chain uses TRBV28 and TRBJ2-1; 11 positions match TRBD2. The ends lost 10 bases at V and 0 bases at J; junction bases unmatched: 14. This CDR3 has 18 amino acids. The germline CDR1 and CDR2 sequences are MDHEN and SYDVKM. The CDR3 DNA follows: TGTGCCACCGAATCCTACAGGCTAGCGGGGGGCTCCTACAATGAGCAGTTCTTC. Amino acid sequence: CATESYRLAGGSYNEQFF.

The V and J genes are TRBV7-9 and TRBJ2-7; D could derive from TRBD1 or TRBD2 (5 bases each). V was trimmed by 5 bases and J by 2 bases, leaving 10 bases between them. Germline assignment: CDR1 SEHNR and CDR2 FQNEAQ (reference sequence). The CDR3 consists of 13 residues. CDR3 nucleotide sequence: TGTGCCAGCAGCCCGGGGCTGACCTACGAGCAGTACTTC. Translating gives CASSPGLTYEQYF.

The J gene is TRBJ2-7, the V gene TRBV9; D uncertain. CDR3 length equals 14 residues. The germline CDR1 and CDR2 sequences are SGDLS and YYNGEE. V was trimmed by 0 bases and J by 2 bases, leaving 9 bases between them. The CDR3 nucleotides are TGTGCCAGCAGCGTAGAGGGCGTCACCTACGAGCAGTACTTC. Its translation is CASSVEGVTYEQYF.

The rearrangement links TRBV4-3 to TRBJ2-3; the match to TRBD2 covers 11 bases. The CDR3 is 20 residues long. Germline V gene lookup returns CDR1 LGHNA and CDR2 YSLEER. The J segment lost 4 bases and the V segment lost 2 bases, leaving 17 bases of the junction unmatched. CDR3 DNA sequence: TGCGCCAGCAGCCAATTGGGAGTGACTAGCGGGACGTTGGGGGCAGATACGCAGTATTTT. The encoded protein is CASSQLGVTSGTLGADTQYF.

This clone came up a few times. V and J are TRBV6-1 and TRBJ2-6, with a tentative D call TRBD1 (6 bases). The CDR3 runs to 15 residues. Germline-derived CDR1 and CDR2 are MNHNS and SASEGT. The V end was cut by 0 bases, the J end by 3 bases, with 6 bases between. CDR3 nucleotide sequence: TGTGCCAGCAGTGAAGCACAGGGTGGGGCCAACGTCCTGACTTTC. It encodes CASSEAQGGANVLTF.

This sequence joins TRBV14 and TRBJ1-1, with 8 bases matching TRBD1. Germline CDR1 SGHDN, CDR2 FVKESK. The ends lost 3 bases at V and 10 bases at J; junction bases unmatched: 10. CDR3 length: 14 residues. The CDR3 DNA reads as TGTGCCAGCAGCCAGAGGACAGGGAACTTGGGAGCTTTCTTT. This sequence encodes CASSQRTGNLGAFF.

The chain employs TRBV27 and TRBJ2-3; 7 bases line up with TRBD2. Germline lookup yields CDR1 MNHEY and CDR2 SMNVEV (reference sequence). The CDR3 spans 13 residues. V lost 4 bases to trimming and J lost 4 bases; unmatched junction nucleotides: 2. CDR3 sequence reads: CASSSRGADTQYF. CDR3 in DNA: TGTGCCAGCAGTTCCCGGGGGGCAGATACGCAGTATTTT.